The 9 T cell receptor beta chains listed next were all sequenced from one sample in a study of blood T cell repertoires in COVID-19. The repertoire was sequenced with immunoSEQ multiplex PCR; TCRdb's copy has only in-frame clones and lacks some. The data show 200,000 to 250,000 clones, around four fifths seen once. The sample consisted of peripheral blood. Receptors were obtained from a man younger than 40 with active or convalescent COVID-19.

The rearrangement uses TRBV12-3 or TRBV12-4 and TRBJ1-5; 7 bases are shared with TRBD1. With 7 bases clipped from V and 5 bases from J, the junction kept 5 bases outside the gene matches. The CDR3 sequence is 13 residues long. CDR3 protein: CASTRTGDQPQHF. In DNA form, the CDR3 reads TGTGCCAGCACTAGGACAGGAGATCAGCCCCAGCATTTT.

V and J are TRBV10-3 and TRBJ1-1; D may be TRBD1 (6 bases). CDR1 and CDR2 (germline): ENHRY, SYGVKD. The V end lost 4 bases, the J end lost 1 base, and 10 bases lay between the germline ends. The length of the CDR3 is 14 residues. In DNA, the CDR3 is TGTGCCATCAGTGGGGGGACACCGAACACTGAAGCTTTCTTT. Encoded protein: CAISGGTPNTEAFF.

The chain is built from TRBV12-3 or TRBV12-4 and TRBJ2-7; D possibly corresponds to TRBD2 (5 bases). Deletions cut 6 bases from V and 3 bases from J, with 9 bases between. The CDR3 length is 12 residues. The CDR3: CASSLLVYEQYF. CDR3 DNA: TGTGCCAGCAGCTTACTAGTCTACGAGCAGTACTTC.

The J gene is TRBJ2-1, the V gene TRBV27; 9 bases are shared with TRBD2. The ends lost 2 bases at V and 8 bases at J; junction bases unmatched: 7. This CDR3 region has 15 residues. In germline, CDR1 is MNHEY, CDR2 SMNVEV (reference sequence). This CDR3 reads CASSLEVAGVYEQFF. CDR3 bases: TGTGCCAGCAGTTTAGAGGTAGCGGGAGTGTATGAGCAGTTCTTC.

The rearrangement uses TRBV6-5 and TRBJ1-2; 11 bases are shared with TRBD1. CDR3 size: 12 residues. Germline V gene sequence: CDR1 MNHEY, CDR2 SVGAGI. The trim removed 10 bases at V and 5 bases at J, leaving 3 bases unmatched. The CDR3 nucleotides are TGTGCCACCCGGGACAGGGGGTATGGCTACACCTTC. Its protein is CATRDRGYGYTF.

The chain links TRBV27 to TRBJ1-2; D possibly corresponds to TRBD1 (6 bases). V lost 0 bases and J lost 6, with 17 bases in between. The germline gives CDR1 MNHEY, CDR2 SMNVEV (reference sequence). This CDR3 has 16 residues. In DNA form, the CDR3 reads TGTGCCAGCAGTTTATCCGCAGGGGCCCCAAGGGATGGCTACACCTTC. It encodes CASSLSAGAPRDGYTF.

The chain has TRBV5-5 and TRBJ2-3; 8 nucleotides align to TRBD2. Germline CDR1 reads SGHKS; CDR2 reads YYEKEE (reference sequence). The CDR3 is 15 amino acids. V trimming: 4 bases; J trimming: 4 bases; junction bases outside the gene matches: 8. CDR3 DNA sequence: TGTGCCAGCAGCCTCAGAAGCGGGAGTGCAGATACGCAGTATTTT. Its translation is CASSLRSGSADTQYF.

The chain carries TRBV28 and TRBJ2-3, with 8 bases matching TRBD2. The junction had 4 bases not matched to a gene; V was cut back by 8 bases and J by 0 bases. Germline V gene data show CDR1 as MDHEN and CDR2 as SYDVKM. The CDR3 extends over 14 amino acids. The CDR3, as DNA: TGTGCCAGCGCGGGCGGGGGGAGCACAGATACGCAGTATTTT. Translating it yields CASAGGGSTDTQYF. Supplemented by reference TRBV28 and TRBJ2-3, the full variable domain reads DVKVTQSSRYLVKRTGEKVFLECVQDMDHENMFWYRQDPGLGLRLIYFSYDVKMKEKGDIPEGYSVSREKKERFSLILESASTNQTSMYLCASAGGGSTDTQYFGPGTRLTVL.

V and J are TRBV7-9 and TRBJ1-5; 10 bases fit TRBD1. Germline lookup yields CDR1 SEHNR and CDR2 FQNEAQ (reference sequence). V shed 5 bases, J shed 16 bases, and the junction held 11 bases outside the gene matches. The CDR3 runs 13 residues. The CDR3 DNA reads TGTGCCAGCAGCCTACACGCCGGGACAGGGGTCCATTTT. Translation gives CASSLHAGTGVHF. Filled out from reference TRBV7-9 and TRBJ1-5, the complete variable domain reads DTGVSQNPRHKITKRGQNVTFRCDPISEHNRLYWYRQTLGQGPEFLTYFQNEAQLEKSRLLSDRFSAERPKGSFSTLEIQRTEQGDSAMYLCASSLHAGTGVHFGDGTRLSIL.